This TCR beta chain was recovered during a study of T cells after yellow fever vaccination. Study observations and caveats: Once the booster was given, most primary-vaccination clones reappeared, at about 96% for CD4 and around 90% for CD8.

Each CDR3 protein is one row after TCRdb ran MiXCR on the 5' RACE reads. The sample lists hundreds of thousands of distinct CDR3 sequences, roughly 14% seen once, with about an eighth in the top ten. To note about this clonotype: Its antigen is unknown.

V was pared by 9 bases and J by 4 bases, with 8 bases of the junction left unmatched. CDR3 length equals 15 residues. The chain joins TRBV12-3 or TRBV12-4 to TRBJ2-7; 14 positions agree with TRBD2. The specimen was PBMCs, collected on the day of the yellow fever booster vaccination. The TCR sequence derives from a man aged 25 to 45 who received the YFV17D yellow fever vaccine. CDR3 DNA: TGTGCCAGTTCCACCGGGACTAGCGGGAGATACGAGCAGTACTTC. Encoded protein: CASSTGTSGRYEQYF.